This T cell receptor beta chain was sequenced in a study of cytomegalovirus exposure and HLA in healthy donors. Study background: Of some 400 genotyped donors, about 80% clustered with self-reported Caucasian donors.

Remarks on this clone: Its antigen remains unknown.

Researchers ran the PCR with 60 Vbeta and 13 Jbeta primers. The assay was immunoSEQ multiplex PCR, and TCRdb's table has in-frame clones only and misses some. Here the sample spans some 180,000 clones, more than 70% being singletons. Whole-study results and caveats: In a later analysis, a missense DCLRE1C variant was linked to TCR beta V- and J-gene trimming.

With 4 bases removed from V and 0 bases from J, the gap between germline ends came to 21 bases. The CDR3 totals 18 residues. Germline V CDR1 and CDR2: LGHNA, YSLEER. Sequenced: PBMCs. The J gene is TRBJ1-1, the V gene TRBV4-3, with a possible D match to TRBD1 (6 bases). The source is a girl between 5 and 17 years old in good health and CMV-seropositive. The CDR3 here is CASSPKYGPGDMNTEAFF. DNA of the CDR3: TGCGCCAGCAGCCCAAAATACGGACCAGGGGATATGAACACTGAAGCTTTCTTT.